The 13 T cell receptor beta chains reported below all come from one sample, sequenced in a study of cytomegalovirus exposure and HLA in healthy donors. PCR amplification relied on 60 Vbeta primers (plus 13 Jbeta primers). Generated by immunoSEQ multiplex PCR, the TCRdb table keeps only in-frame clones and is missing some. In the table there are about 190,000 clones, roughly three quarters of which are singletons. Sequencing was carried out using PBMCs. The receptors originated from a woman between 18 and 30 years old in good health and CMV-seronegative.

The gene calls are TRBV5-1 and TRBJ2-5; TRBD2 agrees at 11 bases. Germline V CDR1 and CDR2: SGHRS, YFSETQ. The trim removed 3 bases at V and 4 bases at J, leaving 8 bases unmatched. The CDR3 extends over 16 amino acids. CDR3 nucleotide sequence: TGCGCCAGCAGCTGGGGTAGCGGGGGGGCAGGAGAGACCCAGTACTTC. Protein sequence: CASSWGSGGAGETQYF.

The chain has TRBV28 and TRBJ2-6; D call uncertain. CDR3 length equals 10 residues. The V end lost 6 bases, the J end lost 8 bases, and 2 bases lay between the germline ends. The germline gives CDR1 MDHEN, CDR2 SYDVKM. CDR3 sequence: CASSSNVLTF. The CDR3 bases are TGTGCCAGCAGCTCCAACGTCCTGACTTTC.

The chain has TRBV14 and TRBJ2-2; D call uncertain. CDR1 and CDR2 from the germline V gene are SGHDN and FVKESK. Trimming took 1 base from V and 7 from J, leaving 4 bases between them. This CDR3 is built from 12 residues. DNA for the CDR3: TGTGCCAGCAGCCAAGTCAGCGGGGAGCTGTTTTTT. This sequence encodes CASSQVSGELFF. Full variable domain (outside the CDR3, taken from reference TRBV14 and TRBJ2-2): EAGVTQFPSHSVIEKGQTVTLRCDPISGHDNLYWYRRVMGKEIKFLLHFVKESKQDESGMPNNRFLAERTGGTYSTLKVQPAELEDSGVYFCASSQVSGELFFGEGSRLTVL.

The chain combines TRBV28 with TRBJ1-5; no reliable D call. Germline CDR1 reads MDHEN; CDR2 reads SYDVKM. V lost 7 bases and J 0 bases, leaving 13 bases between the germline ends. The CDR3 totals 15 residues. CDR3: CASNLLRISNQPQHF. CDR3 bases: TGTGCCAGCAACCTTCTGCGAATTAGCAATCAGCCCCAGCATTTT.

The CDR3 reads CASSLTGGVNTEAFF. The CDR3 nucleotides are TGTGCCAGCAGTCTTACAGGGGGGGTGAACACTGAAGCTTTCTTT. The genes are TRBV27 and TRBJ1-1; TRBD1 agrees at 8 bases. This CDR3 is 15 amino acids long. J was trimmed by 0 bases and V by 5 bases; bases with no gene match: 5. Germline V gene lookup returns CDR1 MNHEY and CDR2 SMNVEV (reference sequence).

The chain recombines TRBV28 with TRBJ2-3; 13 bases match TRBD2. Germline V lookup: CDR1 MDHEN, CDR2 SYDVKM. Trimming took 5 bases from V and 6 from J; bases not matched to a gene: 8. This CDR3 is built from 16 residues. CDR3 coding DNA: TGTGCCAGCAGTGTACTAGCGGGGGGGCAGGGGGATACGCAGTATTTT. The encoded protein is CASSVLAGGQGDTQYF.

The CDR3 reads CAIGGERDEQYF. The CDR3 DNA reads as TGTGCCATCGGGGGGGAACGAGACGAGCAGTACTTC. This chain joins TRBV10-3 and TRBJ2-7; 7 nucleotides align to TRBD2. The CDR3 runs to 12 residues. With 8 bases clipped from V and 5 bases from J, the junction kept 6 bases outside the gene matches. Germline V gives CDR1 ENHRY, CDR2 SYGVKD.

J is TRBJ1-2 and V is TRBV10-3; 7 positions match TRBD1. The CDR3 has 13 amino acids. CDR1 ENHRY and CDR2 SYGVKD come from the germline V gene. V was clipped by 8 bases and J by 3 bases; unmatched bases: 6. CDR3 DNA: TGTGCCATCGAAGGGGGCCCAGACTATGGCTACACCTTC. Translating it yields CAIEGGPDYGYTF.

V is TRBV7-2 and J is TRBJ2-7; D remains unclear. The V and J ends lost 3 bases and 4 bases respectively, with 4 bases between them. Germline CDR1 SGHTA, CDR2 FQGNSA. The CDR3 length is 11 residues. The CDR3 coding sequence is TGTGCCAGCAGCTTTCGTTACGAGCAGTACTTC. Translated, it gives CASSFRYEQYF.

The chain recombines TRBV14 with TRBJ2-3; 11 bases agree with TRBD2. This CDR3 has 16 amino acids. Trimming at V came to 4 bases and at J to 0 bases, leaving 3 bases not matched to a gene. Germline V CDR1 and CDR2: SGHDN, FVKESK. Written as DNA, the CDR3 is TGTGCCAGCAGCCTCCGACTAGCGGGGAGCACAGATACGCAGTATTTT. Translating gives CASSLRLAGSTDTQYF.

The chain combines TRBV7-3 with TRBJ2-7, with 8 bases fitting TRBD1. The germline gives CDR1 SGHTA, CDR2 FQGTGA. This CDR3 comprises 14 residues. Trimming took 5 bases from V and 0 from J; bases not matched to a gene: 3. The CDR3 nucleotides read TGTGCCAGCAGCCAGGACAGGGCCTCCTACGAGCAGTACTTC. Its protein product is CASSQDRASYEQYF. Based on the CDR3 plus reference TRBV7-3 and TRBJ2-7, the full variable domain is GAGVSQTPSNKVTEKGKYVELRCDPISGHTALYWYRQSLGQGPEFLIYFQGTGAADDSGLPNDRFFAVRPEGSVSTLKIQRTERGDSAVYLCASSQDRASYEQYFGPGTRLTVT.

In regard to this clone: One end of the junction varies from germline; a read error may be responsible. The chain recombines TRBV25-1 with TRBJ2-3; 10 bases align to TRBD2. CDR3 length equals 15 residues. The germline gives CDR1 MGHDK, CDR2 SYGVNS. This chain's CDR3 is CASSRLAGLLDAQYF. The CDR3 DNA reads TGTGCCAGCAGTCGACTAGCGGGTCTTCTAGATGCGCAGTATTTT.

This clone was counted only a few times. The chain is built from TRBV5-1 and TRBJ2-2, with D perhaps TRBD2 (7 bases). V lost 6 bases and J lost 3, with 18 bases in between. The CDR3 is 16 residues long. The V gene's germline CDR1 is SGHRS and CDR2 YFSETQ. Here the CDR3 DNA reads TGCGCCAGCACCCCGGGGGCTAGCGGCTACACCGGGGAGCTGTTTTTT. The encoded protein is CASTPGASGYTGELFF. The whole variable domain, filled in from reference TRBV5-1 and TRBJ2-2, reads KAGVTQTPRYLIKTRGQQVTLSCSPISGHRSVSWYQQTPGQGLQFLFEYFSETQRNKGNFPGRFSGRQFSNSRSEMNVSTLELGDSALYLCASTPGASGYTGELFFGEGSRLTVL.